This TCR beta chain was retrieved from a study of shared clonotypes between healthy human individuals (dated by TCRdb to about 2020). For the wider study: The cohort included a few men and a couple of women between 18 and 49 years of age. Libraries were prepared and TCR repertoires were sequenced by different laboratories using diverse techniques, in order to increase sequencing depth and limit assay-specific biases. Per donor, three plates each were used for CD4 naive and CD4 memory, two for CD8 naive, and one for CD8 memory. To estimate repertoire size and how much clonotype sharing occurs between individuals, the study deeply sequenced the blood TCR repertoires of several healthy adults. Each donor's leukapheresis produced roughly between roughly 0.85 and 10 billion PBMCs.

General conclusions and limits of the study: Based on pairwise subsampling, the degree of clonotype sharing among donors was expected to be affected by sequencing depth. Larger estimated clonotype richness was generally found for naive subsets than for memory subsets. Clonotypes shared by all four sorted-subset donors showed higher generation probabilities than non-shared clonotypes. Approximately 4.8% of naive CD4, 3% to 4% of naive CD8, about 2.5% of memory CD4, and 0.4% of memory CD8 clonotypes were shared across several donors. The small number of donors limited the genetic and exposure-history diversity represented. Rarefaction of sorted-subset datasets indicated incomplete sequencing despite the large sequencing depth. Only blood was sampled, and tissue TCR repertoires likely differ from those in blood.

The CDR3 has 13 amino acids, counting the end cysteine and phenylalanine. CDR3 DNA only is kept here, 39 bases in frame from base 1. Between the V and J ends, shortened by 6 bases and 5 bases respectively, the junction contains 14 bases. CDR1 and CDR2 (SGHAT, FQNNGV) derive from the germline V gene. CD8 naive samples were CD45RO-negative cells positively selected for CCR7, giving a CD45RA+CCR7+ population that excluded TemRA cells. The donors were healthy, HIV-negative adults with no recently reported acute infections or vaccinations. All donors were Caucasian adults living in Nashville, Tennessee, USA. Blood was obtained by leukapheresis, after which PBMCs were separated by Ficoll-Histopaque density gradient centrifugation and cryopreserved in liquid nitrogen vapor phase. Analytical flow cytometry was used to check the purity and quantity of every magnetically sorted T cell population. From each sorted fraction, genomic DNA was isolated and quantified by UV absorbance on a Nanodrop 2000c.

Using the deep immunoSEQ assay, TCR CDR3 regions were amplified from genomic DNA by multiplex PCR. Genomic DNA extracted from each cell subset was distributed evenly over all wells of several immunoSEQ 96-well plates, and each plate served as one replicate. For sorted subsets, each replicate PCR was loaded with 200 ng genomic DNA, equivalent to roughly 30,000 T cell genomes. Purified libraries were quantified with a Qubit 3.0 fluorometer, sized on a Bioanalyzer 2100, and re-quantified with the KAPA Library Quantification kit. A separate single-read 150-cycle Illumina NextSeq 550 flow cell was used to sequence each immunoSEQ 96-well plate. In the paper's pipeline: The immunoSEQ output contained only junctional sequences without quality scores, so filtering could not match that applied to full-length reads. To assign V/J genes and CDR3, sequences were annotated against IMGT germline references using PyIR, a Python wrapper for IgBLAST v1.9. Reads with weak V/J assignments (E-value above 1e-6), missing CDR3, stop codons, out-of-frame junctions, or ambiguous translated residues were removed. A V3J clonotype was defined by an identical inferred V gene, J gene, and CDR3 amino acid sequence. The percentage overlap between two repertoires was calculated by dividing the number of shared unique clonotypes by the size of the smaller repertoire. Three approaches were used to assess repertoire richness: RTK rarefaction, the Chao1 estimator, and Recon v2.1 estimates of unobserved clonotypes. OLGA was used to compute generation probabilities for all TCRbeta clonotypes that the gDNA method yielded from a few donors. What TCRdb holds here is the immuneACCESS table cut down to in-frame rearrangements. Part of the clones is not present; checked against another copy, under half of the missing clones reflect an unresolved V gene, and the others are unexplained. The V and J calls and clone size were taken over from that table, and D and trimming were inferred from the DNA. This sample gives about 2.1 million clones in total; around 95% of them show up just once. Jointly, the top ten make up 1.5% to 2% of the sample.

A note on this clone: Its antigen specificity is not known. No base-level quality is on record; no much larger clone is a single base apart.

Source material: naive CD8+ T cells from PBMCs. The cell subset or site tag for this specimen amounts to: CD45RA+CCR7+. Recombination linked TRBV11-2 to TRBJ2-7; 6 matching bases give a weak D call of TRBD2. This TCR was sampled from a man younger than 35 in good health. Some clones in this sample may be carry-over from other donors' samples. The DNA sequence is given as TGTGCCAGCAGGCCAGCAGGAGGGAACGAGCAGTACTTC. The translation is CASRPAGGNEQYF.